The 6 T cell receptor beta chains in this list originate from one sample, sequenced in a study of blood T cell repertoires in COVID-19. The repertoire was sequenced with immunoSEQ multiplex PCR; TCRdb's copy has only in-frame clones and lacks some. The sample includes about 130,000 clones, about 80% of them seen just once. Sequencing was carried out using peripheral blood. These receptors all stem from an elderly woman with acute or convalescent COVID-19.

V usage is TRBV9 and J usage is TRBJ2-2, with 12 bases lining up with TRBD2. The V segment lost 4 bases and the J segment 4 bases; nucleotides outside the gene matches: 11. From germline, CDR1 is SGDLS and CDR2 YYNGEE. The CDR3 has 18 residues. The CDR3 nucleotides are TGTGCCAGCAGCCGGGGGACTAGCGGGCGGTCCACCACCGGGGAGCTGTTTTTT. It yields the protein CASSRGTSGRSTTGELFF.

The chain links TRBV3-1 (or the pseudogene TRBV3-2) to TRBJ2-3; 8 positions agree with TRBD2. Trimming took 4 bases from V and 5 from J; bases not matched to a gene: 8. Germline V gene lookup returns CDR1 LGHDT and CDR2 YNNKEL (reference sequence). CDR3 length equals 15 residues. CDR3 coding DNA: TGTGCCAGCAGCCCCCCGGGACTAGTAGGAGATACGCAGTATTTT. It translates to CASSPPGLVGDTQYF.

The chain recombines TRBV5-1 with TRBJ2-7; the D gene is possibly TRBD2 (5 bases). Deletions cut 0 bases from V and 5 bases from J, with 15 bases between. Germline V gene sequence: CDR1 SGHRS, CDR2 YFSETQ. The CDR3 loop spans 15 amino acids. The CDR3 DNA is TGCGCCAGCAGCTTGGGGGCAGGAGGTGTAGACGAGCAGTACTTC. Translating it yields CASSLGAGGVDEQYF.

The V call is TRBV7-8, the J call TRBJ2-1; 8 positions agree with TRBD1. V shed 5 bases and J 3 bases; nucleotides not matched to a gene: 9. CDR3 length: 16 amino acids. The V gene's germline CDR1 is SGHVS and CDR2 FQNEAQ. The CDR3 here is CASSRTTGAFYNEQFF. The CDR3, as DNA: TGTGCCAGCAGCAGAACGACAGGGGCTTTCTACAATGAGCAGTTCTTC.

V gene TRBV19 combines with J gene TRBJ1-1, with D unresolved. V was shortened by 6 bases and J by 4 bases, with 12 bases between the two germline ends. Germline V lookup: CDR1 LNHDA, CDR2 SQIVND (reference sequence). The length of the CDR3 is 13 residues. The DNA of the CDR3 is TGTGCCAGTAGCCAGGTCCTGCCCACTGAAGCTTTCTTT. Translated, it gives CASSQVLPTEAFF.

V gene TRBV5-4 combines with J gene TRBJ2-1; 13 nucleotides agree with TRBD2. The CDR3 runs 15 residues. The germline gives CDR1 SGHNT, CDR2 YYREEE (reference sequence). V lost 4 bases, J lost 9 bases, and 7 bases stayed unmatched. CDR3 loop: CASSTRLAGGGEQFF. Written as DNA, the CDR3 is TGTGCCAGCAGCACCCGACTAGCGGGGGGCGGTGAGCAGTTCTTC.